These 12 T cell receptor beta chains came from one sample sequenced in a study of blood T cell repertoires in COVID-19 (dated by TCRdb to 2018 to 2020). The library was built by means of the immunoSEQ multiplex PCR assay. The clones in this table, taken by TCRdb from immuneACCESS, are in-frame only. Not every clone is retained; where verified, under half of the shortfall comes from an unresolved V gene, and the cause of the rest is unknown. This sample has 140,000 to 150,000 clones in its table, and 65% to 80% of those were observed once. Less than 2% of the sample is in the top ten clones. Sequencing used peripheral blood. The source of these receptors is a woman in her sixties or seventies with acute or convalescent COVID-19.

This clone was counted a few times. V is TRBV27 and J is TRBJ2-7; 10 nucleotides align to TRBD1. The germline V gene has CDR1 MNHEY and CDR2 SMNVEV (reference sequence). CDR3 length equals 18 residues. The trim removed 5 bases at V and 3 bases at J, leaving 16 bases unmatched. The CDR3 coding sequence is TGTGCCAGCAGTACAAGGGCGACAGGGGGCCTACAATTCTACGAGCAGTACTTC. This encodes CASSTRATGGLQFYEQYF.

The chain is built from TRBV2 and TRBJ1-4; D possibly corresponds to TRBD1 (5 bases). Trimming cost V 6 bases and J 5 bases, with 13 bases left between them. Germline CDR1 SNHLY, CDR2 FYNNEI. The CDR3 spans 14 residues. The CDR3 sequence is CASSYQGLNEKLFF. CDR3 DNA: TGTGCCAGCAGCTACCAGGGCCTAAATGAAAAACTGTTTTTT.

This chain uses TRBV7-9 with TRBJ2-3, with 9 bases that match TRBD2. This CDR3 comprises 16 residues. Germline values: CDR1 SEHNR, CDR2 FQNEAQ (reference sequence). Trimming cost V 2 bases and J 5 bases; bases outside gene matches: 8. CDR3 amino acids: CASSLWREGPGDTQYF. The CDR3 DNA reads TGTGCCAGCAGCTTATGGCGGGAGGGCCCGGGAGATACGCAGTATTTT.

The rearrangement joins TRBV10-3 to TRBJ2-3, with a possible D match to TRBD1 (5 bases). V was cut by 6 bases and J by 7 bases, with 11 bases left in between. Germline-derived CDR1 and CDR2 are ENHRY and SYGVKD. CDR3 length: 12 residues. The DNA for the CDR3 is TGTGCCATCAGGGGGCCGGATAATACGCAGTATTTT. It translates to CAIRGPDNTQYF.

The chain is built from TRBV30 and TRBJ1-3; D unclear. The CDR3 spans 14 residues. Per germline, CDR1 GTSNPN and CDR2 SVGIG (reference sequence). Trimming stripped 0 bases from V and 3 bases from J, with 9 bases between. CDR3 region: CAWSVGGDGNTIYF. The DNA of the CDR3 is TGTGCCTGGAGTGTAGGCGGGGATGGAAACACCATATATTTT.

The genes are TRBV11-1 and TRBJ1-5; TRBD1 is a possible D gene (5 bases). The V end lost 5 bases, the J end lost 4 bases, and 15 bases lay between the germline ends. The germline CDR1 and CDR2 sequences are SGHAT and FQDESV (reference sequence). The CDR3 runs 15 residues. CDR3 nucleotide sequence: TGTGCCAGCAGCGTAACGGCCAGGGCGAATCAGCCCCAGCATTTT. It codes for CASSVTARANQPQHF.

The rearrangement joins TRBV12-5 to TRBJ2-6; D call uncertain. CDR1 is LGHNT and CDR2 is FRNRAP in the germline V gene. The CDR3 length is 13 residues. V gave up 9 bases and J gave up 0 bases, with 6 bases separating them. CDR3 in DNA: TGTGCTAGGGGCCCCTCTGGGGCCAACGTCCTGACTTTC. Translating gives CARGPSGANVLTF.

The V call is TRBV5-4, the J call TRBJ2-5; D unresolved. This CDR3 region has 13 residues. The germline V gene has CDR1 SGHNT and CDR2 YYREEE (reference sequence). The germline V and J ends were trimmed by 2 bases and 2 bases, with 7 bases remaining between them. CDR3 nucleotides: TGTGCCAGCAGCTTCGACGGGCAAGAGACCCAGTACTTC. Residues: CASSFDGQETQYF.

J is TRBJ1-4 and V is TRBV6-6; D might be TRBD1 (5 bases). The V gene's germline CDR1 is MNHNY and CDR2 SVGAGI (reference sequence). The CDR3 loop spans 15 amino acids. Trimming pared 6 bases from V and 3 bases from J, leaving 14 bases between. The CDR3 bases are TGTGCCAGCAGCAGGACCCAGGGTCCTAATGAAAAACTGTTTTTT. It codes for CASSRTQGPNEKLFF.

This rearrangement joins TRBV10-2 to TRBJ2-7; D possibly corresponds to TRBD2 (5 bases). The CDR3 is 11 residues long. V lost 4 bases to trimming and J lost 5 bases, with 6 bases between them. Germline values: CDR1 WSHSY, CDR2 SAAADI. This CDR3 reads CASSGGNEQYF. For the CDR3, the DNA is TGCGCCAGCAGTGGAGGGAACGAGCAGTACTTC.

This chain joins TRBV10-3 and TRBJ1-1, with 10 bases that match TRBD1. The length of the CDR3 is 15 residues. J was trimmed by 0 bases and V by 6 bases; bases with no gene match: 4. The germline V gene has CDR1 ENHRY and CDR2 SYGVKD. CDR3 in DNA: TGTGCCATCAGGATGACAGGGGGCATGAACACTGAAGCTTTCTTT. This gives the protein CAIRMTGGMNTEAFF.

This CDR3 reads CASSGGLAGGPDTQYF. As DNA, the CDR3 is TGTGCCAGCAGTGGGGGACTAGCGGGAGGACCAGATACGCAGTATTTT. The chain carries TRBV7-3 and TRBJ2-3; 15 bases are a match to TRBD2. V shed 6 bases and J 4 bases; nucleotides not matched to a gene: 5. This CDR3 is built from 16 residues. Germline V CDR1 and CDR2: SGHTA, FQGTGA. The entire variable domain, with the rest obtained from reference TRBV7-3 and TRBJ2-3, is as follows: GAGVSQTPSNKVTEKGKYVELRCDPISGHTALYWYRQSLGQGPEFLIYFQGTGAADDSGLPNDRFFAVRPEGSVSTLKIQRTERGDSAVYLCASSGGLAGGPDTQYFGPGTRLTVL.